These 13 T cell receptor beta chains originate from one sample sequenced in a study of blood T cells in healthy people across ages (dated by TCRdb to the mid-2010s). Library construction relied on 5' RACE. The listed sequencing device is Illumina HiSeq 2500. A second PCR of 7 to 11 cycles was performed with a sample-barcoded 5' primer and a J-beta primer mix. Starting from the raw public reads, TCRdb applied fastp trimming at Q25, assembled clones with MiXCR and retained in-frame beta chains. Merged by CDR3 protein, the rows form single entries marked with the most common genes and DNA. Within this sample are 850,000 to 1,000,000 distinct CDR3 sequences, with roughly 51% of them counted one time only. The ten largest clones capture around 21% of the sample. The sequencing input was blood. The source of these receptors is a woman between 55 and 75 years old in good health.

The CDR3 reads CASSPGGRGRTNEKLFF. The CDR3 DNA sequence: TGTGCCAGCAGCCCAGGGGGGCGCGGGAGAACTAATGAAAAACTGTTTTTT. The J gene is TRBJ1-4, the V gene TRBV28; 7 bases are shared with TRBD1. Germline CDR1 and CDR2: MDHEN and SYDVKM. V shed 6 bases and J 1 base; nucleotides not matched to a gene: 11. The CDR3 spans 17 residues.

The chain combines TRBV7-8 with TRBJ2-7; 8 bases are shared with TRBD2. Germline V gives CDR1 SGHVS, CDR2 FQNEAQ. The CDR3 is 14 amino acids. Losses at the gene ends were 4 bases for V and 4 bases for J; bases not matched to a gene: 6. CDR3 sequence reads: CASSSPGLGYEQYF. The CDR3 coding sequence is TGTGCCAGCAGCTCGCCGGGACTAGGTTACGAGCAGTACTTC.

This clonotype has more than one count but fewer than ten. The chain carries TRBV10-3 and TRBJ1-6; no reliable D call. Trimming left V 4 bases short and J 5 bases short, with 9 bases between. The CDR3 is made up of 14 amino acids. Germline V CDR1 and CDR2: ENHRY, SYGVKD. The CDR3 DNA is TGTGCCATCAGTGTATGGCAGAATAATTCACCCCTCCACTTT. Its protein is CAISVWQNNSPLHF.

The CDR3 here is CASSFILAGVYNEQFF. The CDR3 DNA is TGTGCCAGCAGTTTCATCCTAGCGGGAGTTTACAATGAGCAGTTCTTC. The chain carries TRBV6-2 or TRBV6-3 and TRBJ2-1, with TRBD2 matching 10 bases. The V gene's germline CDR1 is MNHEY and CDR2 SVGEGT. The junction had 7 bases not matched to a gene; V was cut back by 4 bases and J by 4 bases. The CDR3 has 16 amino acids.

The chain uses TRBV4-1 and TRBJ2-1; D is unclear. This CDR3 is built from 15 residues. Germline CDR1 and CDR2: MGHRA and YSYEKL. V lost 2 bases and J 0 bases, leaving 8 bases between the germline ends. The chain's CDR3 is CASSQRANSYNEQFF. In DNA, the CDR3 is TGCGCCAGCAGCCAACGGGCCAACTCCTACAATGAGCAGTTCTTC.

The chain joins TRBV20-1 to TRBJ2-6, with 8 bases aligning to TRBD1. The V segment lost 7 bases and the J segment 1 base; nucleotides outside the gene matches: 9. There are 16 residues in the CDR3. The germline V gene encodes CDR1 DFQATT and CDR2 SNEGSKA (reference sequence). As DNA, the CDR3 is TGCAGTGTCAAGAAGACAGGGGAGTCTGGGGCCAACGTCCTGACTTTC. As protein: CSVKKTGESGANVLTF.

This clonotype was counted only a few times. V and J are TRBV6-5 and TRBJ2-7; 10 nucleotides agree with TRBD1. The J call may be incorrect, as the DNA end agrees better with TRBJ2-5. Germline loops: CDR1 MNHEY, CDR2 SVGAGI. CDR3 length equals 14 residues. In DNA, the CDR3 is TGTGCCAGCAGTCGACAGGGGGCTTATGTGACCCAGTACTTC. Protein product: CASSRQGAYVTQYF.

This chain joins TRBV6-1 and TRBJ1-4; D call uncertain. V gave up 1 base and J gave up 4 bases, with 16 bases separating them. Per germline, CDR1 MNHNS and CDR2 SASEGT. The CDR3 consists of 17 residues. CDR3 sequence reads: CASSEGEAYAGNEKLFF. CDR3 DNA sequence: TGTGCCAGCAGTGAAGGGGAGGCCTACGCCGGTAATGAAAAACTGTTTTTT.

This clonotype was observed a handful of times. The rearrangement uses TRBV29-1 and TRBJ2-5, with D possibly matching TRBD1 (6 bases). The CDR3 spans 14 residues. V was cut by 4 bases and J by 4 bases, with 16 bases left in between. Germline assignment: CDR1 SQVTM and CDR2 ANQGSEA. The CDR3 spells CSVAPQGLAETQYF. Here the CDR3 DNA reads TGCAGCGTTGCCCCACAGGGATTGGCAGAGACCCAGTACTTC.

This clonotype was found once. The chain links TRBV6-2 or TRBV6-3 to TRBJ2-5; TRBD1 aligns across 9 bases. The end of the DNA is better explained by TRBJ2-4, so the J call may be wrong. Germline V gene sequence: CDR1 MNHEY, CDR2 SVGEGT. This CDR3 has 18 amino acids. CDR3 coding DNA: TGTGCCAGCAGTTCGGTGGGAACAGGGGGCGCGTCCAAAAACATTCAGTACTTC. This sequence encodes CASSSVGTGGASKNIQYF.

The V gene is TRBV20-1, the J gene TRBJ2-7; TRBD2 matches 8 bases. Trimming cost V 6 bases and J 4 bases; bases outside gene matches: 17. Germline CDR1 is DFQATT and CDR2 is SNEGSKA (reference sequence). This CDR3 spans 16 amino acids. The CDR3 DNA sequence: TGCAGTGCCACAGCAAATAGCGGGGCACTTACGTACGAGCAGTACTTC. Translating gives CSATANSGALTYEQYF.

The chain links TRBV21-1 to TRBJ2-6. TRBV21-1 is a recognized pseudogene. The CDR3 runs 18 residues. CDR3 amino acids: CASSAYRTSLSGANALTF. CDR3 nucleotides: TGTGCCAGCAGCGCCTACCGAACATCCCTTTCAGGGGCCAACGCCCTGACTTTC.

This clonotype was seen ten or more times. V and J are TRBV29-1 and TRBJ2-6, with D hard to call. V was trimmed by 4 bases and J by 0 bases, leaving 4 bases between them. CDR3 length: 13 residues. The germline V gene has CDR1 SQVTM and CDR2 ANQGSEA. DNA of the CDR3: TGCAGCGTTGCCGGCTCTGGGGCCAACGTCCTGACTTTC. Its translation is CSVAGSGANVLTF.